The clone carrying this T cell receptor beta chain was detected many times. Its specificity is unknown. This sample is drawn from a study of early T cells in non-severe SARS-CoV-2 infection. About the study: Whole-blood bulk RNA, unsorted, was sequenced, and chains were unpaired.

The CDR3 consists of 12 residues. V was pared by 4 bases and J by 5 bases, with 9 bases between. Germline CDR1 and CDR2: MDHEN and SYDVKM. Individual cDNA molecules were tagged with unique molecular identifiers. MiXCR, applied by TCRdb to the 5' RACE reads, yields one record per CDR3 protein. Found here are around 49,000 distinct CDR3 sequences, roughly 10% of them singletons; the top ten hold just over 20%. Findings and caveats of the study: Database matching using VDJdb favored anti-spike CD8 responses, with private and CD4 specificities left missing.

The specimen was whole blood. This sequence was found in an adult who was a healthcare worker with PCR-confirmed SARS-CoV-2 infection or an uninfected control (not recorded which). V gene TRBV28 combines with J gene TRBJ2-7; D uncertain. DNA for the CDR3: TGTGCCAGCAGTTCGTCGGTGCACGAGCAGTACTTC. Protein: CASSSSVHEQYF.